One and the same sample provided the 8 T cell receptor beta chains below, sequenced in a study of CD8 T cells in Susac syndrome (dated by TCRdb to between 2017 and 2020). The library was built by means of the immunoSEQ multiplex PCR assay. RNA was extracted using the RNeasy kit, and about 0.45 to 1 ug of the RNA was reverse transcribed with random hexamers. TCRdb reprocessing: public reads trimmed at Q25 with fastp, clones called with MiXCR, in-frame beta chains kept. Each CDR3 protein gets just one entry, which takes the most common genes and DNA from the rows behind it. This sample is represented by roughly 200,000 distinct CDR3 sequences; more than 85% of them were singletons. About 0.08% of the sample is taken by the ten largest. The sample comprised CD4+ T cells from PBMCs. Receptors originate from a human donor with multiple sclerosis.

The chain uses TRBV7-2 and TRBJ2-5; D is unclear. CDR3 length: 14 residues. In germline, CDR1 is SGHTA, CDR2 FQGNSA. V lost 8 bases to trimming and J lost 0 bases, with 13 bases between them. The CDR3 bases are TGTGCCAGCCAAGAGGACCGAAACCAAGAGACCCAGTACTTC. Its protein product is CASQEDRNQETQYF.

The chain is built from TRBV15 and TRBJ1-1; D remains ambiguous. V was pared by 0 bases and J by 8 bases, with 10 bases between. This CDR3 region has 13 residues. CDR1 LNHNV and CDR2 YYDKDF come from the germline V gene (reference sequence). The CDR3 DNA follows: TGTGCCACCAGCAGAGATTTGGTGGCAGAAGCTTTCTTT. This codes for CATSRDLVAEAFF. Drawing the rest from reference TRBV15 and TRBJ1-1, the complete variable domain is DAMVIQNPRYQVTQFGKPVTLSCSQTLNHNVMYWYQQKSSQAPKLLFHYYDKDFNNEADTPDNFQSRRPNTSFCFLDIRSPGLGDTAMYLCATSRDLVAEAFFGQGTRLTVV.

This rearrangement joins TRBV30 to TRBJ1-5; D unclear. V lost 0 bases and J lost 5, with 8 bases in between. CDR3 length: 13 amino acids. The germline CDR1 and CDR2 sequences are GTSNPN and SVGIG (reference sequence). DNA of the CDR3: TGTGCCTGGAGTGTAGGCGTCGATCAGCCCCAGCATTTT. Amino acids: CAWSVGVDQPQHF.

The chain joins TRBV3-1 to TRBJ2-5; no firm D call. The CDR3 totals 12 residues. Germline V lookup: CDR1 LGHDT, CDR2 YNNKEL (reference sequence). V shed 1 base and J shed 4 bases, with 4 bases lying between them. The CDR3 is CASSQVLETQYF. The CDR3 bases are TGTGCCAGCAGCCAAGTATTAGAGACCCAGTACTTC.

The J gene is TRBJ2-5, the V gene TRBV15, with D possibly being TRBD2 (7 bases). The CDR3 is 16 residues long. Germline CDR1 and CDR2: LNHNV and YYDKDF (reference sequence). Trimming took off 2 bases at V and 9 bases at J, with 22 bases between the two ends. The CDR3 protein is CATSRPLLRGGSAQYF. The CDR3 DNA reads TGTGCCACCAGCAGACCCCTCCTGAGGGGGGGCAGTGCCCAGTACTTC.

The rearrangement joins TRBV20-1 to TRBJ2-1, with TRBD2 identical over 14 bases. Germline V gene sequence: CDR1 DFQATT, CDR2 SNEGSKA (reference sequence). CDR3 length: 15 residues. V lost 5 bases to trimming and J lost 8 bases; unmatched junction nucleotides: 8. The CDR3 sequence is CSAYRGLAGVDEQFF. The CDR3 DNA follows: TGCAGTGCTTACAGGGGACTAGCGGGGGTTGATGAGCAGTTCTTC.

CDR3 nucleotide sequence: TGTGCCAGTAGTAAGGGACCACAGGGCCTCTACGAGCAGTACGTC. Protein sequence: CASSKGPQGLYEQYV. This rearrangement joins TRBV19 to TRBJ2-7; TRBD1 might be the D (6 bases). Trimming cost V 4 bases and J 3 bases, with 16 bases left between them. Germline V gene data show CDR1 as LNHDA and CDR2 as SQIVND (reference sequence). The CDR3 sequence is 15 residues long.

The V gene is TRBV6-5, the J gene TRBJ2-7, with D unclear. The CDR3 is 15 amino acids. V lost 0 bases and J 0 bases, leaving 9 bases between the germline ends. Germline lookup yields CDR1 MNHEY and CDR2 SVGAGI. CDR3 amino acids: CASSYSRSVSYEQYF. The CDR3 DNA reads TGTGCCAGCAGTTACTCGAGATCCGTCTCCTACGAGCAGTACTTC.